The entry that follows covers one T cell receptor beta chain sequence. This entry belongs to a study of blood T cell repertoires in COVID-19. Study overall: PBMCs, B-cell-depleted T cells, or T cells were the source of the cDNA or gDNA that made up the material.

Germline assignment: CDR1 KGHDR and CDR2 SFDVKD. The CDR3 covers 14 residues. V was pared by 7 bases and J by 0 bases, with 10 bases between. In the source study's methods: Estimated nucleated cell counts came from reference gene primer amplification. Only in-frame clones appear in the TCRdb table, and some are missing; sequencing was by immunoSEQ multiplex PCR. That table is the source of V, J and clone size, and D and trimming were worked out from the DNA. The sample carries 250,000 to 350,000 clones, 70% to 90% recorded once. This sequence originates from a woman between 50 and 59 years old who had recovered from COVID-19. Source material: peripheral blood. This chain links TRBV24-1 with TRBJ2-3; a weak D match, TRBD1 (6 bases). Written as DNA, the CDR3 is TGTGCCACCAGCACCACAGGGAGCACAGATACGCAGTATTTT. This codes for CATSTTGSTDTQYF.